The 2 T cell receptor beta chains below were found in one sample sequenced in a study of cytomegalovirus exposure and HLA in healthy donors. Primers included in the PCR were 60 Vbeta and 13 Jbeta primers. Produced via immunoSEQ multiplex PCR; TCRdb's table is partial and in-frame only. Of about 180,000 clones in the sample, approximately 80% were seen once. Sequencing input: PBMCs. These receptors came from a girl aged 5-17 years in good health and CMV-seropositive.

The chain is built from TRBV5-1 and TRBJ2-3; 7 nucleotides agree with TRBD1. The CDR3 extends over 17 amino acids. Per the germline V gene, CDR1 is SGHRS and CDR2 is YFSETQ. Trimming removed 4 bases from V and 2 bases from J; junction bases left unmatched: 13. CDR3 coding DNA: TGCGCCAGCAGCCCGGGACAGCGAGGGATCACCACAGATACGCAGTATTTT. This gives the protein CASSPGQRGITTDTQYF. Together with reference TRBV5-1 and TRBJ2-3, the CDR3 gives the full variable domain: KAGVTQTPRYLIKTRGQQVTLSCSPISGHRSVSWYQQTPGQGLQFLFEYFSETQRNKGNFPGRFSGRQFSNSRSEMNVSTLELGDSALYLCASSPGQRGITTDTQYFGPGTRLTVL.

This sequence joins TRBV28 and TRBJ2-5, with 7 bases fitting TRBD1. Germline V gene lookup returns CDR1 MDHEN and CDR2 SYDVKM. The junction had 3 bases not matched to a gene; V was cut back by 4 bases and J by 1 base. CDR3 size: 14 residues. CDR3: CASSSGTVQETQYF. DNA for the CDR3: TGTGCCAGCAGTTCCGGGACAGTCCAAGAGACCCAGTACTTC.